This TCR beta chain was recovered during a study of identical twins. This clonotype was counted many times. One entry per CDR3 protein, called by TCRdb with MiXCR from the 5' RACE reads. The table shows just over 450,000 distinct CDR3 sequences, with approximately 14% occurring only once. Germline V CDR1 and CDR2: SGHRS, YFSETQ. This CDR3 spans 18 amino acids. J was trimmed by 5 bases and V by 5 bases; bases with no gene match: 16. The sample was also reused in another study, on yellow fever vaccine responses in identical twins.

The sequencing input was CD4+ T cells sorted from blood. The chain employs TRBV5-1 and TRBJ2-1; 10 bases map to TRBD2. The clonotype was recovered from a woman aged 18-30 years in good health. CDR3 in amino acids: CASRPGVASGSTHNEQFF. CDR3 bases: TGCGCCAGCAGACCTGGAGTGGCTAGCGGGAGCACCCACAATGAGCAGTTCTTC.